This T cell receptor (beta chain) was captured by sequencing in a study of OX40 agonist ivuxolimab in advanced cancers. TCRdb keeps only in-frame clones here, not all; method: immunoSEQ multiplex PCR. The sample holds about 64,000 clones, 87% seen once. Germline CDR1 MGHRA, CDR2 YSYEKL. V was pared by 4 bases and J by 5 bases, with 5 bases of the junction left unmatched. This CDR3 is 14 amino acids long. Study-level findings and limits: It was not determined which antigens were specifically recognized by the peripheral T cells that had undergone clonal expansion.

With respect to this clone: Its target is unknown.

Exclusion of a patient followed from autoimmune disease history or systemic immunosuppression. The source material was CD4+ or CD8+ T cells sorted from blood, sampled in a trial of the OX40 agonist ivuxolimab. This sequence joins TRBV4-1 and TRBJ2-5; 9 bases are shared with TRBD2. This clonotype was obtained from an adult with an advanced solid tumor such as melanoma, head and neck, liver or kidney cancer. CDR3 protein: CASSRGLATETQYF. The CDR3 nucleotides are TGCGCCAGCAGCCGAGGACTAGCGACGGAGACCCAGTACTTC.